This T cell receptor beta chain was found in a study of T cell repertoires in Merkel cell carcinoma (dated by TCRdb to between 2018 and 2021). Context from the whole study: The study excluded patients who had received intralesional immunotherapy or systemic immune checkpoint blockade before the biopsy. To be included, a participant needed a diagnosis of MCPyV-positive Merkel cell carcinoma and tumor-infiltrating lymphocytes that had been successfully expanded in vitro. The MCPyV-specific clonotypes were initially defined from expanded tumor-infiltrating lymphocytes through tetramer sorting, cloning and paired TCR sequencing.

Each study subject had MCPyV-positive Merkel cell carcinoma confirmed by biopsy and had serum antibodies to T-antigen that tested positive. Genomic DNA was extracted from over five adjacent 10-micron frozen tumor sections without cell sorting or culture. Tumor biopsy tissue of roughly 5 x 5 x 5 mm was frozen in optimal cutting temperature compound. The presence of abundant Merkel cell carcinoma and infiltrating cells in the frozen biopsy was confirmed on hematoxylin and eosin scout sections. Overall results and qualifications from the work: No normal tissue biopsies were studied.

The CDR3 runs 16 residues from the cysteine to the phenylalanine. The kept DNA is CDR3 alone, 48 bases in frame from the first base. The germline V gene provides CDR1 WSHSY and CDR2 SAAADI. Trimming accounts for 3 bases at V and 0 bases at J, while the number of junction bases matched to no gene is 4. The immunoSEQ assay was used both to sequence TRB CDR3 from tumor genomic DNA and to process the resulting data. In its TCRdb copy, this immuneACCESS table keeps in-frame sequences only and misses some clones. Where compared with another copy, unresolved V genes explain less than half of these, and the others have no known cause. Across this sample there are some 14,000 clones, with roughly 72% seen only once. Roughly 18% of the sample belongs to the ten largest clones. Comments on this clone: Its target antigen remains unknown. No base quality information exists; no much larger clone differs at one position.

The clonotype comes from an adult with Merkel cell carcinoma. The chain is made from TRBV10-2 and TRBJ2-3; 9 bases in between match TRBD2. The sequenced sample consisted of tumor tissue. This receptor has the CDR3 CASSEGLAGSTDTQYF. The sequenced DNA: TGCGCCAGCAGTGAAGGTCTAGCGGGGAGCACAGATACGCAGTATTTT.